These T cell receptor beta chains were read from a single sample in a study of T cell repertoires in cytomegalovirus infection. Antigens of these TCRs are unknown. TCRdb redid the calling of the reads with MiXCR, one entry per CDR3 protein. The repertoire includes about 830,000 distinct CDR3 sequences, approximately 29% of them detected once, and about an eighth sits in the top ten. The sample consisted of cultured CD8+ T cells from PBMCs, taken from culture after CMV antigen stimulation. Receptors were obtained from a human donor in good health (CMV status not recorded). Some clones in this sample may be carry-over from other donors' samples. The CDR3 runs from the conserved cysteine through the conserved F or W. The D gene is left open where the match is weak. Size values are once, few and many counts, or a class for expanded clones, and some rows have none.

D: .
size: many
J: TRBJ1-4
V: TRBV5-8
CDR3: CASSLDTVTNEKLFF
DNA: TGTGCCAGCAGCTTGGACACAGTTACTAATGAAAAACTGTTTTTT

D: .
size: .
J: TRBJ2-1
V: TRBV7-2
CDR3: CASSLASRYSYNEQFF
DNA: TGTGCCAGCAGCTTAGCAAGTCGTTACTCCTACAATGAGCAGTTCTTC

D: TRBD2
size: .
J: TRBJ2-1
V: TRBV3-1
CDR3: CASSQTFLAGVYNEQFF
DNA: TGTGCCAGCAGCCAAACCTTTCTAGCGGGGGTATACAATGAGCAGTTCTTC

D: .
size: many
J: TRBJ2-1
V: TRBV7-2
CDR3: CASSFPGGTTYNEQFF
DNA: TGTGCCAGCAGCTTCCCCGGGGGCACGACGTACAATGAGCAGTTCTTC

D: .
size: once
J: TRBJ1-6
V: TRBV27
CDR3: CASSWERTSYNSPLHF
DNA: TGTGCCAGCAGCTGGGAGAGAACCTCCTATAATTCACCCCTCCACTTT

D: TRBD1
size: few
J: TRBJ1-2
V: TRBV10-3
CDR3: CAITTGQRIDGYTF
DNA: TGTGCCATCACTACGGGACAGCGTATAGATGGCTACACCTTC

D: TRBD2
size: few
J: TRBJ2-3
V: TRBV7-6
CDR3: CASSPAGGTQYF
DNA: TGTGCCAGCAGCCCGGCGGGGGGGACGCAGTATTTT

D: .
size: .
J: TRBJ1-4
V: TRBV20-1
CDR3: CSASTISGTPSNEKLFF
DNA: TGCAGTGCTAGCACCATCTCCGGGACTCCCTCTAATGAAAAACTGTTTTTT

D: .
size: .
J: TRBJ1-3
V: TRBV15
CDR3: CATSRDQAAPSGNTIYF
DNA: TGTGCCACCAGCAGAGATCAGGCAGCCCCGTCTGGAAACACCATATATTTT

D: .
size: few
J: TRBJ1-1
V: TRBV19
CDR3: CASSIAPGYTEAFF
DNA: TGTGCCAGTAGTATAGCTCCGGGGTACACTGAAGCTTTCTTT

D: .
size: once
J: TRBJ2-1
V: TRBV9
CDR3: CASSGGAWEQFF
DNA: TGTGCCAGCAGCGGGGGGGCCTGGGAGCAGTTCTTC

D: .
size: .
J: TRBJ1-1
V: TRBV10-3
CDR3: CAISEMAGVRPGDAEAFF
DNA: TGTGCCATCAGTGAGATGGCGGGTGTACGGCCGGGGGACGCTGAAGCTTTCTTT

D: TRBD1
size: few
J: TRBJ1-1
V: TRBV27
CDR3: CASSFGTGWTEAFF
DNA: TGTGCCAGCAGTTTCGGGACAGGGTGGACTGAAGCTTTCTTT

D: TRBD2
size: .
J: TRBJ2-7
V: TRBV18
CDR3: CASSPETSDSPYEQYF
DNA: TGTGCCAGCTCACCGGAGACTAGCGACTCCCCCTACGAGCAGTACTTC

D: .
size: many
J: TRBJ2-7
V: TRBV7-2
CDR3: CASSFESGPYEQYF
DNA: TGTGCCAGCAGCTTTGAAAGCGGGCCCTACGAGCAGTACTTC

D: TRBD1
size: .
J: TRBJ1-5
V: TRBV10-3
CDR3: CAISDLGQGSSNQPQHF
DNA: TGTGCCATCAGTGACCTCGGACAGGGTAGCAGCAATCAGCCCCAGCATTTT

D: .
size: few
J: TRBJ2-3
V: TRBV7-9
CDR3: CASYRAGFRTDTQYF
DNA: TGTGCCAGCTACCGTGCAGGGTTCCGCACAGATACGCAGTATTTT

D: TRBD1
size: few
J: TRBJ2-3
V: TRBV29-1
CDR3: CSVEATGGITDTQYF
DNA: TGCAGCGTTGAGGCCACAGGGGGCATTACCGATACGCAGTATTTT

D: TRBD1
size: .
J: TRBJ2-7
V: TRBV27
CDR3: CASSDGTGGPYEQYF
DNA: TGTGCCAGCAGTGACGGGACAGGGGGACCCTACGAGCAGTACTTC

D: TRBD2
size: .
J: TRBJ2-7
V: TRBV2
CDR3: CASIEWEGSDEQYF
DNA: TGTGCCAGCATCGAATGGGAGGGATCGGACGAGCAGTACTTC

D: .
size: .
J: TRBJ2-5
V: TRBV15
CDR3: CATSRDTQETQYF
DNA: TGTGCCACCAGCAGGGACACCCAAGAGACCCAGTACTTC

D: TRBD1
size: .
J: TRBJ1-6
V: TRBV15
CDR3: CATSRTRQGKGSPLHF
DNA: TGTGCCACCAGCAGGACCAGACAGGGAAAGGGCTCACCCCTCCACTTT